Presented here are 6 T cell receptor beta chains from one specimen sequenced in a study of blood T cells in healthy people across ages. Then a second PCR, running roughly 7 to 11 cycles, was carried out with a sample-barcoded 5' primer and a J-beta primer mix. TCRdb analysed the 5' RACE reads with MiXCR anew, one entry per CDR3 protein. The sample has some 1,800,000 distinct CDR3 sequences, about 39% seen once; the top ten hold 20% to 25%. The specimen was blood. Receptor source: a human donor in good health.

DNA for the CDR3: TGTGCCAGCAGCTTAGCGTCGGCAGGTTATTACGCTTTCTTT. Translating gives CASSLASAGYYAFF. The J gene is TRBJ1-1, the V gene TRBV7-8; D is unclear. The V gene's germline CDR1 is SGHVS and CDR2 FQNEAQ. The CDR3 runs 14 residues. Trimming took off 0 bases at V and 11 bases at J, with 16 bases between the two ends.

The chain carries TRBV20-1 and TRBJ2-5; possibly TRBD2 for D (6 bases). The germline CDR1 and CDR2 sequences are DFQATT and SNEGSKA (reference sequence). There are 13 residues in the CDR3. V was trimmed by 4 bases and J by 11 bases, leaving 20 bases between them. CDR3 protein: CSAIFGGLPQQYF. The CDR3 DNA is TGCAGTGCTATCTTTGGGGGACTCCCCCAACAGTACTTC.

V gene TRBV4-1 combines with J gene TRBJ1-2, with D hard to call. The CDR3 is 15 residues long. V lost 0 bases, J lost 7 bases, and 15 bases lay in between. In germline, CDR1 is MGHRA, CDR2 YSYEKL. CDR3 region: CASSQDPSGYGGYTF. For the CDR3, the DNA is TGCGCCAGCAGCCAAGACCCGAGCGGGTATGGTGGCTACACCTTC.

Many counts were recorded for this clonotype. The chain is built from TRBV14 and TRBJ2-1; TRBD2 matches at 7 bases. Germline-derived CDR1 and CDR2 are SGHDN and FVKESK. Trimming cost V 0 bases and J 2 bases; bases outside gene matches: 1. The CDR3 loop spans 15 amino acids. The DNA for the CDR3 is TGTGCCAGCAGCCAAGACGGGACTACCTACAATGAGCAGTTCTTC. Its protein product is CASSQDGTTYNEQFF.

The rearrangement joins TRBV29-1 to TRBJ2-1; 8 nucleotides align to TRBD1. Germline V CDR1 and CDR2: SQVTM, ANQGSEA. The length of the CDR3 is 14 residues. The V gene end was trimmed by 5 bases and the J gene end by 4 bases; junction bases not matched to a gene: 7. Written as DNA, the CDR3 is TGCAGCGTTAAGGGACAGGCAATTTACAATGAGCAGTTCTTC. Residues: CSVKGQAIYNEQFF.

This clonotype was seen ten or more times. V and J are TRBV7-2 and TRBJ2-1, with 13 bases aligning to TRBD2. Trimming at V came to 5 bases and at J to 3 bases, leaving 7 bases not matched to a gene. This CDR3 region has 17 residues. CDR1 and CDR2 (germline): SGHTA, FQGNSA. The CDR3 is CASSLWTSGGLYNEQFF. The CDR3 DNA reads TGTGCCAGCAGCCTATGGACTAGCGGGGGCCTCTACAATGAGCAGTTCTTC.